Each of the 17 T cell receptor beta chains below was sequenced from the same sample in a study of blood T cell repertoires in COVID-19. Method: immunoSEQ multiplex PCR; TCRdb's copy keeps in-frame clones and lacks some. The sample has some 240,000 clones, about nine tenths seen once. The source material was peripheral blood. The origin of the receptors is a man between 60 and 70 years old who had recovered from COVID-19.

The chain carries TRBV19 and TRBJ2-5; D is perhaps TRBD2 (7 bases). Looked up from germline, CDR1 is LNHDA and CDR2 is SQIVND (reference sequence). Trimming shortened V by 8 bases and J by 5 bases, and 15 bases separated the two germline ends. The CDR3 has 13 residues. CDR3 loop: CASGEGGKETQYF. CDR3 in DNA: TGTGCCAGTGGCGAGGGGGGGAAGGAGACCCAGTACTTC.

The rearrangement links TRBV28 to TRBJ2-2; the match to TRBD2 covers 9 bases. J lost 0 bases, V lost 5 bases, and 1 base had no gene match. Germline CDR1 and CDR2: MDHEN and SYDVKM. The CDR3 is 15 residues long. CDR3 sequence reads: CASSSGGSNTGELFF. In nucleotides, the CDR3 is TGTGCCAGCAGTAGCGGGGGGTCGAACACCGGGGAGCTGTTTTTT.

This rearrangement joins TRBV28 to TRBJ1-2, with unresolved D. The CDR3 contains 11 residues. Germline V gene lookup returns CDR1 MDHEN and CDR2 SYDVKM. V dropped 5 bases and J dropped 8 bases, with 9 bases sitting between them. CDR3 region: CASSGERGYTF. CDR3 coding DNA: TGTGCCAGCAGTGGGGAGCGAGGCTACACCTTC.

In this sample, this clone turned up once. The gene calls are TRBV21-1 and TRBJ2-7; TRBD1 is the table's D call, not checked against the DNA. TRBV21-1 counts as a pseudogene. CDR3 length: 14 residues. This CDR3 reads CASGCVYRGYEQYF. The CDR3, as DNA: TGTGCCAGCGGTTGCGTATACAGGGGCTACGAGCAGTACTTC.

V and J are TRBV5-1 and TRBJ1-4; tentative D call: TRBD1 (6 bases). Trimming cost V 3 bases and J 8 bases, with 17 bases left between them. The CDR3 has 15 amino acids. Germline V lookup: CDR1 SGHRS, CDR2 YFSETQ. The CDR3 DNA sequence: TGCGCCAGCAGCTCCCAAGCCTCCAGGGGCGAAAAACTGTTTTTT. Its protein product is CASSSQASRGEKLFF.

The J gene is TRBJ2-7, the V gene TRBV5-6, with TRBD1 identical over 9 bases. The CDR3 sequence is 14 residues long. Germline CDR1 and CDR2: SGHDT and YYEEEE. With V trimmed by 4 bases and J by 6 bases, 8 bases remained unmatched. CDR3 region: CASSNRDRDSEQYF. DNA of the CDR3: TGTGCCAGCAGCAACCGGGACAGGGACTCCGAGCAGTACTTC.

The chain uses TRBV10-3 and TRBJ2-2; 10 nucleotides line up with TRBD1. The germline V gene has CDR1 ENHRY and CDR2 SYGVKD. Trimming took 6 bases from V and 6 from J; bases not matched to a gene: 10. There are 16 residues in the CDR3. The CDR3 protein is CAIRAGQGGAAGELFF. For the CDR3, the DNA is TGTGCCATCAGAGCCGGACAGGGGGGGGCGGCCGGGGAGCTGTTTTTT.

V usage is TRBV5-8 and J usage is TRBJ1-1, with a possible D match to TRBD1 (5 bases). This CDR3 spans 15 amino acids. V gave up 1 base and J gave up 8 bases, with 18 bases separating them. The germline V gene encodes CDR1 SGHTS and CDR2 YDEGEE. CDR3 sequence reads: CASSLSRGPTAEAFF. CDR3 nucleotide sequence: TGTGCCAGCAGCTTGTCGCGGGGCCCGACTGCCGAAGCTTTCTTT.

This chain links TRBV29-1 with TRBJ2-7; a weak D match, TRBD1 (7 bases). The germline V gene encodes CDR1 SQVTM and CDR2 ANQGSEA. The CDR3 is made up of 13 amino acids. V lost 5 bases and J lost 6, with 17 bases in between. The CDR3: CSVRDRQGGEQYF. CDR3 bases: TGCAGCGTTCGCGACCGACAGGGAGGCGAGCAGTACTTC.

J is TRBJ1-3 and V is TRBV7-9, with a possible D match to TRBD1 (5 bases). V lost 1 base, J lost 0 bases, and 7 bases lay in between. The CDR3 contains 15 residues. CDR1 is SEHNR and CDR2 is FQNEAQ in the germline V gene (reference sequence). In DNA form, the CDR3 reads TGTGCCAGCAGCTTAGGACAGCACTCTGGAAACACCATATATTTT. Its protein is CASSLGQHSGNTIYF. Full variable domain (missing parts from reference TRBV7-9 and TRBJ1-3): DTGVSQNPRHKITKRGQNVTFRCDPISEHNRLYWYRQTLGQGPEFLTYFQNEAQLEKSRLLSDRFSAERPKGSFSTLEIQRTEQGDSAMYLCASSLGQHSGNTIYFGEGSWLTVV.

This clone came up a few times. The chain carries TRBV6-6 and TRBJ2-7, with D perhaps matching TRBD2 (5 bases). CDR3 length: 13 amino acids. Germline V gives CDR1 MNHNY, CDR2 SVGAGI (reference sequence). The V end lost 2 bases, the J end lost 3 bases, and 8 bases lay between the germline ends. The CDR3 is CASSYEGYYEQYF. CDR3 in DNA: TGTGCCAGCAGTTACGAGGGTTACTACGAGCAGTACTTC.

CDR3 coding DNA: TGCGCCAGCAGCCTCGGGACTAGCGGGAGTTACACCGGGGAGCTGTTTTTT. This sequence encodes CASSLGTSGSYTGELFF. This sequence joins TRBV5-1 and TRBJ2-2; the match to TRBD2 covers 14 bases. CDR1 is SGHRS and CDR2 is YFSETQ in the germline V gene. V gave up 4 bases and J gave up 3 bases; unmatched junction bases: 5. The CDR3 loop spans 17 amino acids.

This clone appeared a single time. The V gene is TRBV7-2, the J gene TRBJ2-1; D unclear. The CDR3 sequence is 15 residues long. CDR1 is SGHTA, CDR2 FQGNSA, per germline. V was cut by 1 base and J by 0 bases, with 7 bases left in between. The CDR3, as DNA: TGTGCCAGCAGCTTAGTCGGTAGCTCCTACAATGAGCAGTTCTTC. Translated: CASSLVGSSYNEQFF.

The gene calls are TRBV12-3 or TRBV12-4 and TRBJ1-1; 9 nucleotides match TRBD1. The CDR3 sequence is 13 residues long. The V segment lost 5 bases and the J segment 8 bases; nucleotides outside the gene matches: 6. CDR3 sequence reads: CASSTQGAQEAFF. The DNA for the CDR3 is TGTGCCAGCAGTACACAGGGGGCGCAGGAAGCTTTCTTT.

The V and J genes are TRBV27 and TRBJ2-1, with 7 bases lining up with TRBD2. The CDR3 covers 14 residues. V trimming: 3 bases; J trimming: 12 bases; junction bases outside the gene matches: 11. Germline V gene sequence: CDR1 MNHEY, CDR2 SMNVEV (reference sequence). The CDR3 spells CASSFPGLGGLQFF. Here the CDR3 DNA reads TGTGCCAGCAGTTTCCCAGGACTAGGAGGATTGCAGTTCTTC.

This rearrangement joins TRBV7-8 to TRBJ1-5, with D unresolved. CDR1 is SGHVS, CDR2 FQNEAQ, per germline. V shed 3 bases and J shed 0 bases, with 9 bases lying between them. CDR3 length: 15 residues. The CDR3, as DNA: TGTGCCAGCAGCTTCACAGACAATAGCAATCAGCCCCAGCATTTT. This sequence encodes CASSFTDNSNQPQHF. Supplemented by reference TRBV7-8 and TRBJ1-5, the full variable domain reads GAGVSQSPRYKVAKRGQDVALRCDPISGHVSLFWYQQALGQGPEFLTYFQNEAQLDKSGLPSDRFFAERPEGSVSTLKIQRTQQEDSAVYLCASSFTDNSNQPQHFGDGTRLSIL.

This clone was detected only once. This chain connects TRBV6-5 to TRBJ2-1; weak D call: TRBD1 (6 bases). In germline, CDR1 is MNHEY, CDR2 SVGAGI. The V end lost 7 bases, the J end lost 4 bases, and 17 bases lay between the germline ends. The CDR3 sequence is 15 residues long. The CDR3, as DNA: TGTGCCAGCAAACACACCGGGACACAATACAATGAGCAGTTCTTC. Its translation is CASKHTGTQYNEQFF.